These 18 T cell receptor beta chains came from one sample sequenced in a study of a mutant IDH1 vaccine in newly diagnosed glioma. Profiling relied on immunoSEQ multiplex PCR, and the TCRdb table lists in-frame clones only, not all of them. This repertoire shows under 60,000 clones, 76% found once; its top ten account for more than 10%. As to time point: week 35, safety follow-up. Vaccination comprised doses that each held 300 ug of mutant IDH1 20-mer peptide, plus topical imiquimod. These receptors are not linked to any known antigen. The sequenced sample was PBMCs, obtained from a glioma patient whose treatment included an IDH1 peptide vaccine. The receptor source for this set is a man between 40 and 49 years old with glioma.

The chain has TRBV11-3 and TRBJ1-3, with 7 nucleotides matching TRBD1. The CDR3 has 15 amino acids. V gave up 1 base and J gave up 0 bases; unmatched junction bases: 0. Germline assignment: CDR1 SGHNT and CDR2 YENEEA. DNA for the CDR3: TGTGCCAGCAGCTTAGGGGACAGCTCTGGAAACACCATATATTTT. Translating gives CASSLGDSSGNTIYF.

The genes are TRBV6-1 and TRBJ1-5; D is unresolved. CDR3 length equals 13 residues. Trimming stripped 2 bases from V and 7 bases from J, with 9 bases between. Looked up from germline, CDR1 is MNHNS and CDR2 is SASEGT. CDR3 sequence reads: CASSEQSLQPQHF. CDR3 DNA sequence: TGTGCCAGCAGTGAACAGTCGCTGCAGCCCCAGCATTTT.

This clone is a singleton in its sample. The chain uses TRBV6-1 and TRBJ2-1; 7 nucleotides line up with TRBD2. After removal of 0 bases from V and 4 bases from J, the junction contained 6 bases not matched to a gene. The CDR3 runs to 16 residues. Germline CDR1 reads MNHNS; CDR2 reads SASEGT. CDR3 amino acids: CASSEASSGVYNEQFF. The CDR3 DNA sequence: TGTGCCAGCAGTGAAGCTTCTAGCGGAGTTTACAATGAGCAGTTCTTC.

This clone was seen once. This CDR3 reads CASSTRTGQVLVRMNTEAFF. CDR3 in DNA: TGTGCCAGTAGTACCAGGACAGGTCAGGTGTTAGTTAGGATGAACACTGAAGCTTTCTTT. The J gene is TRBJ1-1, the V gene TRBV19, with 7 nucleotides matching TRBD1. This CDR3 comprises 20 residues. Germline V gene sequence: CDR1 LNHDA, CDR2 SQIVND (reference sequence). V was pared by 4 bases and J by 0 bases, with 20 bases of the junction left unmatched.

The chain links TRBV19 to TRBJ2-3; 11 bases are shared with TRBD2. This CDR3 spans 12 amino acids. Per the germline V gene, CDR1 is LNHDA and CDR2 is SQIVND (reference sequence). The J segment lost 11 bases and the V segment lost 6 bases, leaving 4 bases of the junction unmatched. The CDR3 loop is CASRLAGERQYF. CDR3 nucleotide sequence: TGTGCCAGTAGACTAGCGGGAGAGAGGCAGTATTTT. The whole variable domain, filled in from reference TRBV19 and TRBJ2-3, reads DGGITQSPKYLFRKEGQNVTLSCEQNLNHDAMYWYRQDPGQGLRLIYYSQIVNDFQKGDIAEGYSVSREKKESFPLTVTSAQKNPTAFYLCASRLAGERQYFGPGTRLTVL.

This clone has a single count. The chain uses TRBV5-4 and TRBJ2-5; unclear D gene. This CDR3 region has 15 residues. Trimming left V 5 bases short and J 4 bases short, with 18 bases between. The V gene's germline CDR1 is SGHNT and CDR2 YYREEE (reference sequence). CDR3 DNA sequence: TGTGCCAGCAGACTCGGACGAGGCGGTGGAGAGACCCAGTACTTC. Translation gives CASRLGRGGGETQYF. Variable domain in full (rest from reference TRBV5-4 and TRBJ2-5): ETGVTQSPTHLIKTRGQQVTLRCSSQSGHNTVSWYQQALGQGPQFIFQYYREEENGRGNFPPRFSGLQFPNYSSELNVNALELDDSALYLCASRLGRGGGETQYFGPGTRLLVL.

The V gene is TRBV7-9, the J gene TRBJ2-1, with 7 nucleotides matching TRBD2. Per germline, CDR1 SEHNR and CDR2 FQNEAQ (reference sequence). V lost 2 bases and J lost 4; bases outside the gene matches: 5. This CDR3 comprises 15 residues. The CDR3 loop is CASSLTSSGYNEQFF. The DNA of the CDR3 is TGTGCCAGCAGCTTAACATCTAGCGGATACAATGAGCAGTTCTTC.

The sample holds one count of this clone. For the CDR3, the DNA is TGTGCCAGCAGCGCCATAACTACTGAAGCTTTCTTT. This sequence encodes CASSAITTEAFF. The rearrangement links TRBV9 to TRBJ1-1, with D unclear. Trimming took 3 bases from V and 5 from J, leaving 8 bases between them. Germline CDR1 reads SGDLS; CDR2 reads YYNGEE. The CDR3 sequence is 12 residues long. The variable domain in full, completed from reference TRBV9 and TRBJ1-1, reads DSGVTQTPKHLITATGQRVTLRCSPRSGDLSVYWYQQSLDQGLQFLIQYYNGEERAKGNILERFSAQQFPDLHSELNLSSLELGDSALYFCASSAITTEAFFGQGTRLTVV.

The chain links TRBV5-6 to TRBJ1-2, with D possibly being TRBD1 (5 bases). Germline values: CDR1 SGHDT, CDR2 YYEEEE. The CDR3 runs to 15 residues. V lost 4 bases, J lost 4 bases, and 17 bases lay in between. The CDR3 region has the DNA TGTGCCAGCAGCCCACTCGGGGGGGGTGGCTATGGCTACACCTTC. It yields the protein CASSPLGGGGYGYTF.

The chain couples TRBV21-1 to TRBJ2-7. TRBV21-1 counts as a pseudogene. CDR3 length: 15 residues. CDR3 protein: CASTPLGRMNYEQYV. DNA for the CDR3: TGTGCCAGCACTCCCTTGGGACGGATGAACTACGAGCAGTACGTC.

The rearrangement uses TRBV5-1 and TRBJ1-1; D ambiguous. Per germline, CDR1 SGHRS and CDR2 YFSETQ. The CDR3 sequence is 13 residues long. The V end was cut by 3 bases, the J end by 4 bases, with 10 bases between. CDR3: CASSSGVGTEAFF. The CDR3 bases are TGCGCCAGCAGCTCCGGGGTGGGCACTGAAGCTTTCTTT.

This sequence joins TRBV7-2 and TRBJ2-5; TRBD2 agrees at 8 bases. This CDR3 has 16 amino acids. Per the germline V gene, CDR1 is SGHTA and CDR2 is FQGNSA. Germline trimming cut 5 bases from V and 1 base from J; bases unmatched to any gene: 9. The CDR3 sequence is CASSVGAGGGQETQYF. The CDR3 DNA sequence: TGTGCCAGCAGCGTAGGGGCGGGAGGTGGCCAAGAGACCCAGTACTTC.

Comment on this clone: A read error may produce the germline difference seen at one junction end. The V and J genes are TRBV15 and TRBJ2-1; unclear D gene. Germline loops: CDR1 LNHNV, CDR2 YYDKDF (reference sequence). This CDR3 contains 12 residues. CDR3 amino acids: CATSGDYNEQFF. CDR3 sequence (DNA): TGTGCCACCAGCGGAGACTACAATGAGCAGTTCTTC.

This clone was observed a few times. The same CDR3 is also encoded by other DNA sequences in this sample. The CDR3 nucleotides read TGCGCCAGCAGTGAAAGCGGGCACCGCAATCAGCCCCAGCATTTT. Its protein is CASSESGHRNQPQHF. The chain recombines TRBV10-2 with TRBJ1-5, with D hard to call. Germline V lookup: CDR1 WSHSY, CDR2 SAAADI. Trimming removed 3 bases at V and 2 bases at J, with 11 bases between. The CDR3 sequence is 15 residues long.

The chain joins TRBV10-2 to TRBJ1-1, with no clear D. The CDR3 is 13 residues long. Per the germline V gene, CDR1 is WSHSY and CDR2 is SAAADI. Trimming took 2 bases from V and 1 from J, leaving 5 bases between them. CDR3 amino acids: CASSEPENTEAFF. CDR3 nucleotides: TGCGCCAGCAGTGAGCCGGAGAACACTGAAGCTTTCTTT.

The CDR3 reads CASSQVKREAGGEQYV. CDR3 coding DNA: TGCGCCAGCAGCCAAGTTAAACGGGAGGCTGGGGGCGAGCAGTACGTC. The genes are TRBV4-3 and TRBJ2-7, with 7 bases matching TRBD2. The CDR3 is 16 residues long. Unmatched junction bases numbered 12, after V lost 1 base and J lost 6 bases. Germline values: CDR1 LGHNA, CDR2 YSLEER.

The chain combines TRBV19 with TRBJ2-4, with TRBD2 matching 13 bases. Germline values: CDR1 LNHDA, CDR2 SQIVND (reference sequence). V was clipped by 8 bases and J by 6 bases; unmatched bases: 10. The CDR3 is 16 amino acids. The CDR3 bases are TGTGCCAGTCAAAGGACTAGCGGGAGAGGTGGAAACATTCAGTACTTC. As protein: CASQRTSGRGGNIQYF.

The chain uses TRBV4-1 and TRBJ1-2; D is unclear. Trimming cost V 0 bases and J 7 bases, with 12 bases left between them. The CDR3 is 14 amino acids. Germline V CDR1 and CDR2: MGHRA, YSYEKL. DNA of the CDR3: TGCGCCAGCAGCCAAGATTCGGGGAGTGGTGGCTACACCTTC. Its translation is CASSQDSGSGGYTF.